What follows are 10 T cell receptor beta chains derived from one specimen sequenced in a study of a mutant IDH1 vaccine in newly diagnosed glioma (dated by TCRdb to about 2021). Their cognate antigens are unknown. The library was made by the immunoSEQ multiplex PCR assay. Entries here come from immuneACCESS through TCRdb and include only in-frame sequences with V and J called. Some clones fail to appear in such tables; in the studies checked, an unresolved V gene covers under half of the shortfall, and the cause of the remainder is unknown. This sample has under 150,000 clones in its table, and just under 80% of those were observed once. The ten largest clones add up to 4.5% to 7% of the sample. Reading the label with the study, this specimen's time point is: week 11, during vaccination. Each vaccine dose was 300 ug of a 20-mer mutant IDH1 peptide in Montanide, given subcutaneously with topical imiquimod.

The material sequenced was PBMCs, taken from a glioma patient whose treatment included an IDH1 peptide vaccine. Receptor source: a man between 40 and 49 years old with glioma.

The chain is built from TRBV7-9 and TRBJ1-1, with D maybe TRBD1 (5 bases). CDR1 is SEHNR and CDR2 is FQNEAQ in the germline V gene (reference sequence). This CDR3 is 11 amino acids long. Trimming pared 7 bases from V and 5 bases from J, leaving 8 bases between. As DNA, the CDR3 is TGTGCCAGCACCTGGGGGACTGAAGCTTTCTTT. It is translated as CASTWGTEAFF.

The chain employs TRBV6-1 and TRBJ2-1; possible D gene TRBD2, 5 bases. Germline V lookup: CDR1 MNHNS, CDR2 SASEGT. This CDR3 has 14 residues. V was shortened by 5 bases and J by 0 bases, with 8 bases between the two germline ends. CDR3 amino acids: CASSSGSSYNEQFF. The CDR3 region has the DNA TGTGCCAGCAGTTCTGGGAGCTCCTACAATGAGCAGTTCTTC.

J is TRBJ1-5 and V is TRBV5-1; tentative D call: TRBD1 (5 bases). From germline, CDR1 is SGHRS and CDR2 YFSETQ. V lost 0 bases and J 5 bases, leaving 6 bases between the germline ends. The CDR3 totals 13 residues. The chain's CDR3 is CASSLGGYQPQHF. CDR3 nucleotide sequence: TGCGCCAGCAGCTTGGGGGGGTATCAGCCCCAGCATTTT.

The rearrangement joins TRBV6-1 to TRBJ1-2, with 9 bases identical to TRBD1. Unmatched junction bases numbered 7, after V lost 6 bases and J lost 8 bases. The CDR3 runs 13 residues. Germline-derived CDR1 and CDR2 are MNHNS and SASEGT. As DNA, the CDR3 is TGTGCCAGCAGAGGGACAGGGAGATGGGGCTACACCTTC. Protein product: CASRGTGRWGYTF.

This chain uses TRBV10-3 with TRBJ1-3; the D is unclear. The germline V and J ends were trimmed by 0 bases and 2 bases, with 8 bases remaining between them. Germline V gives CDR1 ENHRY, CDR2 SYGVKD. CDR3 length: 15 residues. This CDR3 is CAISESWHTGNTIYF. The CDR3 DNA is TGTGCCATCAGTGAGTCATGGCACACTGGAAACACCATATATTTT.

The genes are TRBV18 and TRBJ2-3; 9 positions agree with TRBD1. Germline CDR1 and CDR2: KGHSH and LQKENI. J lost 4 bases, V lost 5 bases, and 10 bases had no gene match. The CDR3 length is 16 residues. The CDR3 protein is CASSSRPGQGPDTQYF. The DNA for the CDR3 is TGTGCCAGCTCATCAAGACCGGGACAGGGCCCAGATACGCAGTATTTT.

The chain employs TRBV7-9 and TRBJ2-7; unclear D gene. The germline V gene encodes CDR1 SEHNR and CDR2 FQNEAQ (reference sequence). Deletions cut 3 bases from V and 3 bases from J, with 6 bases between. CDR3 length: 12 amino acids. CDR3 sequence (DNA): TGTGCCAGCAGCTTCGTGGGCTACGAGCAGTACTTC. Protein product: CASSFVGYEQYF.

The CDR3: CASSLLAPGSGELFF. Written as DNA, the CDR3 is TGTGCCAGCAGCTTACTAGCCCCGGGCTCCGGGGAGCTGTTTTTT. The chain combines TRBV7-6 with TRBJ2-2; perhaps TRBD2 as D (5 bases). This CDR3 comprises 15 residues. The germline V gene encodes CDR1 SGHVS and CDR2 FNYEAQ. Trimming cost V 2 bases and J 6 bases, with 13 bases left between them.

This chain links TRBV11-2 with TRBJ2-7; D ambiguous. This CDR3 has 12 amino acids. CDR1 SGHAT and CDR2 FQNNGV come from the germline V gene. Trimming removed 5 bases at V and 3 bases at J, with 8 bases between. DNA of the CDR3: TGTGCCAGCAGCCCCGTTGGCTACGAGCAGTACTTC. It encodes CASSPVGYEQYF.

The chain joins TRBV30 to TRBJ1-2; D gene ambiguous. Germline V CDR1 and CDR2: GTSNPN, SVGIG (reference sequence). The CDR3 spans 13 residues. V shed 0 bases and J shed 7 bases, with 12 bases lying between them. CDR3 bases: TGTGCCTGGAGTGTACTGGAGACCGGTGGCTACACCTTC. This translates into CAWSVLETGGYTF.